This T cell receptor beta chain was documented in a study of cytomegalovirus exposure and HLA in healthy donors. Study-level points and caveats: A later analysis revealed that TCR association rates differed between HLA loci, peaking at DRB1 and bottoming out at HLA-C.

To note about this clone: Its target is unknown. In the same sample, other DNA sequences code for this CDR3.

PCR involved 60 Vbeta and 13 Jbeta primers. The repertoire was sequenced with immunoSEQ multiplex PCR; TCRdb's copy has only in-frame clones and lacks some. This sample has about 110,000 clones, with around 80% found just once. Sequencing was done on a sample of PBMCs. The clonotype originates from a man aged 30 to 45 in good health and CMV-seronegative.

CDR3 loop: CASSSSLAWNNEQFF. In DNA form, the CDR3 reads TGTGCCAGCAGCTCTTCACTAGCGTGGAATAATGAGCAGTTCTTC. The chain recombines TRBV7-3 with TRBJ2-1, with 7 bases fitting TRBD2. V was clipped by 4 bases and J by 7 bases; unmatched bases: 10. Looked up from germline, CDR1 is SGHTA and CDR2 is FQGTGA. This CDR3 has 15 amino acids.